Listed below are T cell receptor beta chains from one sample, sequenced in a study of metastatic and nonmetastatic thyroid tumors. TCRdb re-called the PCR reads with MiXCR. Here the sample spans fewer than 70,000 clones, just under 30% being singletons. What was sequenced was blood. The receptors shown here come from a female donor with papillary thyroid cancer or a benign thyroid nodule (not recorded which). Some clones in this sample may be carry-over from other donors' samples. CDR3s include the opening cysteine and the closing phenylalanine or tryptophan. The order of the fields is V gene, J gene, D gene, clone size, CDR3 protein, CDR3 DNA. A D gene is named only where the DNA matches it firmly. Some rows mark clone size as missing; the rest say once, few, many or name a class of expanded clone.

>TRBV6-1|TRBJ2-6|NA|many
CASSEGQSGANVLTF
TGTGCCAGCAGTGAAGGGCAGTCTGGGGCCAACGTCCTGACTTTC
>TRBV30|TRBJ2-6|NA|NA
CAWSLATSGANVLTF
TGTGCCTGGAGTTTGGCGACATCAGGGGCCAACGTCCTGACTTTC
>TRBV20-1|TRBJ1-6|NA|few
CSASSQVGSSPLHF
TGCAGTGCTAGTAGCCAGGTCGGTTCTTCACCCCTCCACTTT
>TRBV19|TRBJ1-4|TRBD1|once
CASRRAGGPANEKLFF
TGTGCCAGTAGACGGGCAGGGGGCCCGGCTAATGAAAAACTGTTTTTT
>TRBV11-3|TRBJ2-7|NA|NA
CASGGHSSYEQYF
TGTGCCAGCGGTGGGCACTCTTCCTACGAGCAGTACTTC
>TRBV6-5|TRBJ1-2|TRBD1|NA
CASINTGGADYGYTF
TGTGCCAGCATTAACACAGGGGGCGCGGACTATGGCTACACCTTC
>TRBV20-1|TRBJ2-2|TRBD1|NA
CSAGQAVTRELFF
TGCAGTGCGGGACAGGCGGTCACCCGGGAGCTGTTTTTT
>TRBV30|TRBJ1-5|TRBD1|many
CAWGQGEWPQHF
TGTGCCTGGGGACAGGGCGAATGGCCCCAGCATTTT
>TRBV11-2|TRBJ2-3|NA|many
CASSLSASDTQYF
TGTGCCAGCAGCCTCTCGGCGTCAGATACGCAGTATTTT
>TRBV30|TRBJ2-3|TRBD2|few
CACFWWGGPADTQYF
TGTGCCTGTTTTTGGTGGGGAGGGCCCGCAGATACGCAGTATTTT
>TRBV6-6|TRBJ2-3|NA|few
CASSYPSTDTQYF
TGTGCCAGCAGTTACCCTAGCACAGATACGCAGTATTTT
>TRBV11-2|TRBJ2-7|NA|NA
CASSPTAGPSGYEQYF
TGTGCCAGCAGCCCGACTGCAGGGCCGTCGGGCTACGAGCAGTACTTC
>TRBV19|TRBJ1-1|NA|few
CASNGRSSGNTEAFF
TGTGCCAGTAATGGCCGCTCCAGTGGGAACACTGAAGCTTTCTTT
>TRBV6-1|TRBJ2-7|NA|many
CASSLEYEQYF
TGTGCCAGCAGTCTAGAATACGAGCAGTACTTC
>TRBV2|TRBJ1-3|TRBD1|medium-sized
CASRDRGNTIYF
TGTGCCAGCAGGGACAGGGGAAACACCATATATTTT
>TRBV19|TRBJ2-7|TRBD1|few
CASSSPGQGAYEQYF
TGTGCCAGTAGCTCGCCGGGACAGGGTGCCTACGAGCAGTACTTC
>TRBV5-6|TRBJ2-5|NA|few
CASVLLGGYQETQYF
TGTGCCAGCGTCCTGCTGGGGGGATACCAAGAGACCCAGTACTTC
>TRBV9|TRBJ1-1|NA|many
CASSVEGEEVNTEAFF
TGTGCCAGCAGCGTAGAAGGGGAAGAAGTAAACACTGAAGCTTTCTTT
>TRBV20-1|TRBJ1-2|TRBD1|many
CSARGTGAGFAF
TGCAGTGCTAGGGGGACAGGGGCCGGGTTCGCCTTC
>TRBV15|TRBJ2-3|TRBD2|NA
CATSRDGIRPGRADTQYF
TGTGCCACCAGCAGAGACGGAATCAGACCCGGGAGGGCAGATACGCAGTATTTT
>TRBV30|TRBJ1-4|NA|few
CAWSPGAGEKLFF
TGTGCCTGGAGCCCTGGGGCAGGAGAAAAACTGTTTTTT
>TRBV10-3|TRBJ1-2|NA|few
CAVQGTFDGYTF
TGTGCCGTCCAGGGTACATTCGATGGCTACACCTTC
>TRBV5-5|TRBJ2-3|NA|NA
CASSRQERTDTQYF
TGTGCCAGCAGTCGACAGGAGCGCACAGATACGCAGTATTTT
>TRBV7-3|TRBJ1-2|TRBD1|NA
CASSPGQGEGYTF
TGTGCCAGCAGCCCCGGACAGGGCGAAGGCTACACCTTC
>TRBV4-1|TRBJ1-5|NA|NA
CASSQGSGSNQPQHF
TGCGCCAGCAGCCAAGGTTCAGGGAGCAATCAGCCCCAGCATTTT
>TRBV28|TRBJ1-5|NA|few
CASSLFSARDQPQHF
TGTGCCAGCAGTTTATTTTCGGCGCGTGATCAGCCCCAGCATTTT
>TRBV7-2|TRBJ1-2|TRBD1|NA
CASSPDRAYVYTF
TGTGCCAGCAGCCCCGACAGGGCCTATGTCTACACCTTC
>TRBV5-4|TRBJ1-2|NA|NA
CASSLPSPVYGYTF
TGTGCCAGCAGCTTGCCGTCGCCAGTCTATGGCTACACCTTC
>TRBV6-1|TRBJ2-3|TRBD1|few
CASSQGTGGITSTDTQYF
TGTGCCAGCAGTCAAGGGACAGGTGGAATAACTAGCACAGATACGCAGTATTTT
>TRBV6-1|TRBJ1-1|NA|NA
CASRRSTLPTEAFF
TGTGCCAGCAGGCGGAGTACCTTACCCACTGAAGCTTTCTTT
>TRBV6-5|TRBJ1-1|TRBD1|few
CASSCGQGSTEAFF
TGTGCCAGCAGTTGTGGACAGGGGTCTACTGAAGCTTTCTTT
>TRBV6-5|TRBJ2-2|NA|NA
CASSYSGYLNTGELFF
TGTGCCAGCAGTTACTCAGGCTACCTGAACACCGGGGAGCTGTTTTTT
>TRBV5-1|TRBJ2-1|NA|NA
CASSLWSQSYNEQFF
TGCGCCAGCAGCTTGTGGTCTCAGTCCTACAATGAGCAGTTCTTC
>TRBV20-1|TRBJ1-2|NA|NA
CSARGQGTFYGYTF
TGCAGTGCTAGGGGCCAGGGGACTTTTTATGGCTACACCTTC
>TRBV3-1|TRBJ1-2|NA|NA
CASSQDSGYGYTF
TGTGCCAGCAGCCAGGATTCGGGCTATGGCTACACCTTC
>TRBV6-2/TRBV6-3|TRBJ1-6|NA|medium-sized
CASSKRSPLHF
TGTGCCAGCTCTAAGCGTTCACCCCTCCACTTT
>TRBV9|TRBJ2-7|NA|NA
CASSPRLKHYEQYF
TGTGCCAGCAGCCCCCGACTTAAACACTACGAGCAGTACTTC
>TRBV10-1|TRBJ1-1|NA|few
CASSVSEAGEAFF
TGCGCCAGCAGTGTCTCGGAAGCAGGTGAAGCTTTCTTT
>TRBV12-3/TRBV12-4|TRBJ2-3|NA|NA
CASSLGGPTDTQYF
TGTGCCAGCAGTTTAGGGGGACCTACAGATACGCAGTATTTT
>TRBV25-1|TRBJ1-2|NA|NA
CASSEHHLVGYTF
TGTGCCAGCAGTGAACATCACTTAGTTGGCTACACCTTC
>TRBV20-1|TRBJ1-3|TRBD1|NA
CSARRTGSGNTIYF
TGCAGTGCTAGGAGGACAGGGTCTGGAAACACCATATATTTT
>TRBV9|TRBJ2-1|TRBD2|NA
CASSVVAGGYNEQFF
TGTGCCAGCAGCGTAGTAGCGGGAGGGTACAATGAGCAGTTCTTC
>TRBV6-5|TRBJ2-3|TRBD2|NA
CASSTSGATDTQYF
TGTGCCAGCAGTACTAGCGGAGCCACAGATACGCAGTATTTT
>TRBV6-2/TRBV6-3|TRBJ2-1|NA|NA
CASSYSSERIGFF
TGTGCCAGCAGTTACTCGTCGGAAAGGATTGGGTTCTTC
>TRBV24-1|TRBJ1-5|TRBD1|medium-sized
CATSEAGTGGSQPQHF
TGTGCCACCAGTGAAGCCGGGACAGGGGGCAGTCAGCCCCAGCATTTT
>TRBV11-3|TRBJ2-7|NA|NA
CASSLQYFSYEQYF
TGTGCCAGCAGCTTGCAGTACTTCTCCTACGAGCAGTACTTC
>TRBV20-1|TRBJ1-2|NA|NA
CSARGGTQASNYGYTF
TGCAGTGCTAGGGGTGGGACCCAAGCTTCAAACTATGGCTACACCTTC
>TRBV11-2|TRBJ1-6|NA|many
CASSLDPGRNSPLHF
TGTGCCAGCAGCTTAGACCCAGGGCGCAATTCACCCCTCCACTTT
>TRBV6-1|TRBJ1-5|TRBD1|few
CASSRQGAGQPQHF
TGTGCCAGCAGTCGACAGGGGGCTGGACAGCCCCAGCATTTT
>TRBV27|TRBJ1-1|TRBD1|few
CASSFGQGVAEAFF
TGTGCCAGCAGTTTCGGACAGGGGGTCGCTGAAGCTTTCTTT
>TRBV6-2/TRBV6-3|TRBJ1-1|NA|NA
CASRAGLMNTEAFF
TGTGCCAGCAGAGCTGGGTTGATGAACACTGAAGCTTTCTTT
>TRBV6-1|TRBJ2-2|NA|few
CAIGRANTGELFF
TGTGCCATTGGCAGAGCGAACACCGGGGAGCTGTTTTTT
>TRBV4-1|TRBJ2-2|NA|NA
CASSQESRAVDGELFF
TGCGCCAGCAGCCAAGAAAGTAGGGCGGTAGACGGGGAGCTGTTTTTT
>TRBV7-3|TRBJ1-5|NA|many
CASSLPQGWQPQHF
TGTGCCAGCAGCTTACCACAGGGTTGGCAGCCCCAGCATTTT
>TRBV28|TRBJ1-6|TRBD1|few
CASSGGQGNSPLHF
TGTGCCAGCAGTGGGGGACAGGGGAATTCACCCCTCCACTTT